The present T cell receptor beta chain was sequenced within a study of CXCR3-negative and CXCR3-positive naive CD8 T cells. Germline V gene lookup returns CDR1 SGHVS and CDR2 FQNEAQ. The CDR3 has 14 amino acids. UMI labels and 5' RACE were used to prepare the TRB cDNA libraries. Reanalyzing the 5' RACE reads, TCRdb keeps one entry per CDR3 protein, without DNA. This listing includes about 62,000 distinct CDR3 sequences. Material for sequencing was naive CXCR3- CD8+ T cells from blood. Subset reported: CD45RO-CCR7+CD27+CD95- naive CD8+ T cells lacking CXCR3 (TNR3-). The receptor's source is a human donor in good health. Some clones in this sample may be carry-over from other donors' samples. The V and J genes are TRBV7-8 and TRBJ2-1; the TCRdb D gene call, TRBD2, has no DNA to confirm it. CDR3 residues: CASSLGAGLDEQFF.